This T cell receptor beta chain derives from a study of shared clonotypes between healthy human individuals. CDR3 size: 17 residues. Germline V lookup: CDR1 SGHDT, CDR2 YYEEEE. The V and J ends lost 3 bases and 5 bases, in that order; junction bases with no gene match: 11. Original analysis: Junction-only immunoSEQ sequences carried no quality scores, so filtering differed. The method was immunoSEQ multiplex PCR; TCRdb's version includes in-frame clones alone and lacks a portion of them. The V and J calls and the clone size are those of that table, but D and trimming were determined from the DNA. The sample records 2 million to 2.5 million clones, around 95% being singletons. The study's findings and limits: Sample collection involved blood only; tissue repertoires are likely different. Against clonotypes common to all four donors, non-shared ones had lower generation probabilities.

Comment on this clone: What it binds is not known.

The source of this sequence is a man younger than 35 in good health. Sequencing was performed on naive CD4+ T cells sorted from blood. Subset indicated: CD45RA+ positively selected. This rearrangement joins TRBV5-6 to TRBJ2-5; 12 nucleotides match TRBD2. The CDR3 spells CASSSPALAGGPETQYF. The CDR3 DNA is TGTGCCAGCAGCTCGCCCGCGCTAGCGGGAGGGCCCGAGACCCAGTACTTC. Full variable domain (outside the CDR3, taken from reference TRBV5-6 and TRBJ2-5): DAGVTQSPTHLIKTRGQQVTLRCSPKSGHDTVSWYQQALGQGPQFIFQYYEEEERQRGNFPDRFSGHQFPNYSSELNVNALLLGDSALYLCASSSPALAGGPETQYFGPGTRLLVL.